Below, one TCR beta chain is given with its context. The data are from a study of T cells in Graves' hyperthyroidism and ophthalmopathy. RNA transcripts yielded amplified TCR beta CDR3 regions. Primed by the HTBI set, a first-round RT-PCR was run on the TCR CDR3. TCRdb processed the multiplex PCR reads anew with MiXCR; each CDR3 protein has one entry. The table has hundreds of thousands of distinct CDR3 sequences, roughly 25% seen once. Germline V gene lookup returns CDR1 SEHNR and CDR2 FQNEAQ (reference sequence). Deletions cut 7 bases from V and 1 base from J, with 16 bases between. This CDR3 spans 15 amino acids.

The sample comprised blood. The chain is built from TRBV7-9 and TRBJ1-1, with D perhaps matching TRBD1 (5 bases). The sequence was obtained from a man aged 45-60 years with Graves' hyperthyroidism. In nucleotides, the CDR3 is TGTGCCAGCAACCACGTAGGGGCTGGGAACACTGAAGCTTTCTTT. Translating gives CASNHVGAGNTEAFF.